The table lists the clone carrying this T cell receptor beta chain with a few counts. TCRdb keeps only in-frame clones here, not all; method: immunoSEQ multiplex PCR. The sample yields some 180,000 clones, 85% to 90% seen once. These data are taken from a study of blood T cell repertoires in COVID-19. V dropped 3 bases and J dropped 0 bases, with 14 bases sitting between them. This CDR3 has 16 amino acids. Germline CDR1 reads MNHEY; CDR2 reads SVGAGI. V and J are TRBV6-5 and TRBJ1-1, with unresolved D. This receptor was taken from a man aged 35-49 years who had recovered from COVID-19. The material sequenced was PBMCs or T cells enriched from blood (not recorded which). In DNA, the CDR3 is TGTGCCAGCAGTTATGGGCACACCCTCCTGAACACTGAAGCTTTCTTT. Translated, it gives CASSYGHTLLNTEAFF.